The 5 T cell receptor beta chains reported below all come from one sample, sequenced in a study of T-cell reconstitution after alpha-beta-depleted transplantation in children. Construction of the TCRbeta library involved unique molecular identifiers. TCRdb processed the PCR reads anew with MiXCR; each CDR3 protein has one entry. The repertoire holds about 980,000 distinct CDR3 sequences, with less than 30% as singletons. The source was PBMCs, mostly from graft donor cells, collected 360 days after TCRalphabeta/CD19-depleted stem cell transplant. Source of these receptors: a boy younger than two who had a stem cell transplant for SCID, so the T cells may come from the graft donor.

The chain employs TRBV2 and TRBJ2-3; D possibly corresponds to TRBD2 (7 bases). Germline V gene lookup returns CDR1 SNHLY and CDR2 FYNNEI. This CDR3 is built from 15 residues. V lost 9 bases to trimming and J lost 2 bases, with 18 bases between them. Here the CDR3 DNA reads TGTGCCAGAGACGGGGCGGGGGCCTACACAGATACGCAGTATTTT. This codes for CARDGAGAYTDTQYF. Based on the CDR3 plus reference TRBV2 and TRBJ2-3, the full variable domain is EPEVTQTPSHQVTQMGQEVILRCVPISNHLYFYWYRQILGQKVEFLVSFYNNEISEKSEIFDDQFSVERPDGSNFTLKIRSTKLEDSAMYFCARDGAGAYTDTQYFGPGTRLTVL.

The rearrangement joins TRBV4-3 to TRBJ2-3; the match to TRBD2 covers 11 bases. Germline CDR1 LGHNA, CDR2 YSLEER. The CDR3 contains 16 residues. V was pared by 1 base and J by 4 bases, with 4 bases of the junction left unmatched. CDR3 amino acids: CASSQGLAGGADTQYF. DNA for the CDR3: TGCGCCAGCAGCCAAGGGCTAGCGGGGGGCGCAGATACGCAGTATTTT.

This clonotype was seen more than once but under ten times. V and J are TRBV6-5 and TRBJ1-1; D is uncertain. Germline V gives CDR1 MNHEY, CDR2 SVGAGI. This CDR3 comprises 14 residues. V lost 2 bases and J 6 bases, leaving 13 bases between the germline ends. The CDR3 region is CASSYGAFSAEAFF. CDR3 DNA sequence: TGTGCCAGCAGTTACGGTGCCTTTTCGGCTGAAGCTTTCTTT.

The rearrangement uses TRBV7-2 and TRBJ2-5, with 7 bases lining up with TRBD1. V dropped 9 bases and J dropped 2; count of bases not matched to a gene: 9. The CDR3 loop spans 14 amino acids. Germline-derived CDR1 and CDR2 are SGHTA and FQGNSA. The CDR3: CASRKGRGQETQYF. The CDR3 region has the DNA TGTGCCAGTAGAAAAGGCAGGGGGCAAGAGACCCAGTACTTC. The entire variable domain, with the rest obtained from reference TRBV7-2 and TRBJ2-5, is as follows: GAGVSQSPSNKVTEKGKDVELRCDPISGHTALYWYRQSLGQGLEFLIYFQGNSAPDKSGLPSDRFSAERTGGSVSTLTIQRTQQEDSAVYLCASRKGRGQETQYFGPGTRLLVL.

This clonotype has only a few counts. The chain combines TRBV29-1 with TRBJ2-2; TRBD1 matches at 11 bases. V gave up 0 bases and J gave up 6 bases; unmatched junction bases: 9. This CDR3 has 17 amino acids. Germline CDR1 SQVTM, CDR2 ANQGSEA. In DNA, the CDR3 is TGCAGCGTTGAAGATCCGTGGGACAGGGGGAGGGCCGGGGAGCTGTTTTTT. Residues: CSVEDPWDRGRAGELFF.